This TCR beta chain originates from a study of blood T cell repertoires in COVID-19. Study-level information: T cells, B-cell-depleted T cells, or PBMCs supplied cDNA or gDNA.

Trimming took 7 bases from V and 7 from J, leaving 7 bases between them. This CDR3 comprises 11 residues. Using immunoSEQ multiplex PCR, the repertoire was profiled, and TCRdb retains in-frame clones only, with some absent. The data hold 250,000 to 300,000 clones, with approximately 90% observed a single time. This clone was detected only once. The sample was peripheral blood. The sequence derives from a man between 18 and 35 years old with active or convalescent COVID-19. The gene calls are TRBV12-3 or TRBV12-4 and TRBJ2-2, with no clear D. The CDR3: CASTTYGELFF. CDR3 DNA: TGTGCCAGCACTACCTACGGGGAGCTGTTTTTT.